The 18 T cell receptor beta chains presented below share a single source sample, sequenced in a study of blood T cell repertoires in COVID-19. Generated by immunoSEQ multiplex PCR, the TCRdb table keeps only in-frame clones and is missing some. The sample shows about half a million clones, 80% to 90% of them seen only once. The sequencing input was peripheral blood. The receptors derive from a human donor in a cohort sampled during active COVID-19.

The V call is TRBV28, the J call TRBJ1-6; 7 nucleotides align to TRBD1. The junction had 7 bases not matched to a gene; V was cut back by 6 bases and J by 8 bases. The CDR3 sequence is 14 residues long. Germline CDR1 is MDHEN and CDR2 is SYDVKM. CDR3 sequence (DNA): TGTGCCAGCAGGGAGACAGGGTATTATTCACCCCTCCACTTT. It is translated as CASRETGYYSPLHF.

The V gene is TRBV6-6, the J gene TRBJ2-3; 8 positions match TRBD2. The length of the CDR3 is 15 residues. Germline CDR1 MNHNY, CDR2 SVGAGI (reference sequence). J was trimmed by 2 bases and V by 4 bases; bases with no gene match: 5. As DNA, the CDR3 is TGTGCCAGCAGTTCAACGGGAGGGGCCACAGATACGCAGTATTTT. Translated: CASSSTGGATDTQYF.

The chain carries TRBV15 and TRBJ2-7, with D perhaps TRBD2 (5 bases). Between the trimmed V and J ends, which lost 4 bases and 1 base, there was a span of 8 bases. The CDR3 is 13 amino acids. In germline, CDR1 is LNHNV, CDR2 YYDKDF (reference sequence). CDR3 nucleotides: TGTGCCACCAGCAATCGGGGTTCCTACGAGCAGTACTTC. Translated: CATSNRGSYEQYF.

This rearrangement joins TRBV7-9 to TRBJ2-3, with D maybe TRBD2 (6 bases). CDR3 length equals 15 residues. The germline CDR1 and CDR2 sequences are SEHNR and FQNEAQ (reference sequence). Trimming stripped 5 bases from V and 6 bases from J, with 18 bases between. In DNA form, the CDR3 reads TGTGCCAGCAGCCCCTCAGGCGGTAGCGGTGATACGCAGTATTTT. The encoded protein is CASSPSGGSGDTQYF.

Only a few counts were recorded for this clone. The rearrangement links TRBV7-3 to TRBJ2-7, with TRBD2 identical over 16 bases. The CDR3 sequence is 16 residues long. The germline V gene encodes CDR1 SGHTA and CDR2 FQGTGA. The V and J ends lost 4 bases and 5 bases, in that order; junction bases with no gene match: 5. CDR3: CASSSGLAGGPHEQYF. The CDR3 DNA reads TGTGCCAGCAGCTCGGGACTAGCGGGAGGGCCCCACGAGCAGTACTTC. Together with reference TRBV7-3 and TRBJ2-7, the CDR3 gives the full variable domain: GAGVSQTPSNKVTEKGKYVELRCDPISGHTALYWYRQSLGQGPEFLIYFQGTGAADDSGLPNDRFFAVRPEGSVSTLKIQRTERGDSAVYLCASSSGLAGGPHEQYFGPGTRLTVT.

The chain couples TRBV28 to TRBJ1-2; D unresolved. Trimming removed 3 bases at V and 8 bases at J, with 10 bases between. Per germline, CDR1 MDHEN and CDR2 SYDVKM. The CDR3 length is 12 residues. The CDR3, as DNA: TGTGCCAGCAGTTTCTCCAAGCGCGGCTACACCTTC. Amino acids: CASSFSKRGYTF.

The chain links TRBV15 to TRBJ2-1; weak D call: TRBD1 (5 bases). The germline CDR1 and CDR2 sequences are LNHNV and YYDKDF (reference sequence). There are 15 residues in the CDR3. V shed 2 bases and J shed 2 bases, with 10 bases lying between them. For the CDR3, the DNA is TGTGCCACCAGCAGACCACAGGTCGCCTACAATGAGCAGTTCTTC. It codes for CATSRPQVAYNEQFF.

V is TRBV12-3 or TRBV12-4 and J is TRBJ2-3; the D gene is possibly TRBD2 (5 bases). Trimming left V 3 bases short and J 2 bases short, with 6 bases between. The CDR3 extends over 13 amino acids. Written as DNA, the CDR3 is TGTGCCAGCAGTTTGGGAGACACAGATACGCAGTATTTT. Translated, it gives CASSLGDTDTQYF.

The gene calls are TRBV27 and TRBJ1-6, with a weak D call TRBD1 (6 bases). Trimming stripped 4 bases from V and 7 bases from J, with 11 bases between. This CDR3 contains 14 residues. CDR1 is MNHEY and CDR2 is SMNVEV in the germline V gene (reference sequence). The CDR3 DNA is TGTGCCAGCAGTTGGACAGCGCCAAATTCACCCCTCCACTTT. Amino acid sequence: CASSWTAPNSPLHF.

This clone showed up just once. The chain carries TRBV5-1 and TRBJ2-5, with 16 bases lining up with TRBD2. The CDR3 spans 19 residues. CDR1 is SGHRS, CDR2 YFSETQ, per germline. J gave up 2 bases and V 0 bases, and 7 bases lay outside the gene matches. In DNA form, the CDR3 reads TGCGCCAGCAGCTTGGTTTCGGGACTAGCGGGAGGGAGTCAAGAGACCCAGTACTTC. Protein product: CASSLVSGLAGGSQETQYF.

A few counts support this clone. The chain links TRBV30 to TRBJ2-3; D possibly corresponds to TRBD1 (5 bases). Per germline, CDR1 GTSNPN and CDR2 SVGIG (reference sequence). This CDR3 region has 16 residues. The ends were cut back, 3 bases at V and 4 bases at J, with 20 bases in the middle. In DNA form, the CDR3 reads TGTGCCTGGAGCCCTCGCCCAGGGCTGCTATCAGATACGCAGTATTTT. Amino acids: CAWSPRPGLLSDTQYF.

The chain employs TRBV15 and TRBJ2-1, with 9 nucleotides matching TRBD2. Germline V gene lookup returns CDR1 LNHNV and CDR2 YYDKDF (reference sequence). Trimming cost V 0 bases and J 6 bases; bases outside gene matches: 6. This CDR3 has 16 amino acids. In nucleotides, the CDR3 is TGTGCCACCAGCAGAGATAGGGCGGGAGGGACCAATGAGCAGTTCTTC. Translating gives CATSRDRAGGTNEQFF.

The chain joins TRBV5-1 to TRBJ1-4, with 11 bases identical to TRBD1. The ends lost 4 bases at V and 8 bases at J; junction bases unmatched: 7. Germline V lookup: CDR1 SGHRS, CDR2 YFSETQ. CDR3 length equals 15 residues. CDR3 region: CASSPRTGGLEKLFF. The CDR3 nucleotides are TGCGCCAGCAGCCCCAGGACAGGGGGCTTGGAAAAACTGTTTTTT.

This clone was seen once. The chain is built from TRBV4-1 and TRBJ1-1; 12 bases map to TRBD1. The CDR3 is 19 residues long. V lost 2 bases to trimming and J lost 3 bases; unmatched junction nucleotides: 13. From germline, CDR1 is MGHRA and CDR2 YSYEKL. The CDR3 DNA sequence: TGCGCCAGCAGCCAATGGGGGAGGGACAGGGGGCCGGAGTACACTGAAGCTTTCTTT. Translation: CASSQWGRDRGPEYTEAFF.

J is TRBJ1-2 and V is TRBV29-1, with TRBD1 matching 10 bases. The CDR3 is 15 residues long. Per the germline V gene, CDR1 is SQVTM and CDR2 is ANQGSEA. The J segment lost 2 bases and the V segment lost 7 bases, leaving 10 bases of the junction unmatched. CDR3 in amino acids: CSAGDRGPDNYGYTF. In nucleotides, the CDR3 is TGCAGCGCCGGGGACAGGGGCCCAGACAACTATGGCTACACCTTC.

The chain combines TRBV5-3 with TRBJ1-6; 8 bases are a match to TRBD1. TRBV5-3 is an ORF, and what it does is uncertain. The CDR3 runs to 15 residues. J lost 7 bases, V lost 4 bases, and 7 bases had no gene match. The CDR3 sequence is CARSEKTGENSPLHF. The CDR3 DNA follows: TGTGCCAGAAGCGAGAAGACAGGGGAGAATTCACCCCTCCACTTT.

This clone was seen a few times. The J gene is TRBJ2-7, the V gene TRBV19; the D gene is possibly TRBD1 (5 bases). CDR3 length: 13 residues. Trimming left V 5 bases short and J 3 bases short, with 11 bases between. Germline loops: CDR1 LNHDA, CDR2 SQIVND (reference sequence). CDR3 sequence (DNA): TGTGCCAGTAGTCCCCGACAGAGCTACGAGCAGTACTTC. It codes for CASSPRQSYEQYF. Together with reference TRBV19 and TRBJ2-7, the CDR3 gives the full variable domain: DGGITQSPKYLFRKEGQNVTLSCEQNLNHDAMYWYRQDPGQGLRLIYYSQIVNDFQKGDIAEGYSVSREKKESFPLTVTSAQKNPTAFYLCASSPRQSYEQYFGPGTRLTVT.

The rearrangement links TRBV3-1 (or the pseudogene TRBV3-2) to TRBJ1-2; D not certain. CDR3 length: 14 amino acids. With 4 bases removed from V and 2 bases from J, the gap between germline ends came to 11 bases. From germline, CDR1 is LGHDT and CDR2 YNNKEL (reference sequence). The DNA of the CDR3 is TGTGCCAGCAGCCGAAACCCCGGGAACTATGGCTACACCTTC. This codes for CASSRNPGNYGYTF.